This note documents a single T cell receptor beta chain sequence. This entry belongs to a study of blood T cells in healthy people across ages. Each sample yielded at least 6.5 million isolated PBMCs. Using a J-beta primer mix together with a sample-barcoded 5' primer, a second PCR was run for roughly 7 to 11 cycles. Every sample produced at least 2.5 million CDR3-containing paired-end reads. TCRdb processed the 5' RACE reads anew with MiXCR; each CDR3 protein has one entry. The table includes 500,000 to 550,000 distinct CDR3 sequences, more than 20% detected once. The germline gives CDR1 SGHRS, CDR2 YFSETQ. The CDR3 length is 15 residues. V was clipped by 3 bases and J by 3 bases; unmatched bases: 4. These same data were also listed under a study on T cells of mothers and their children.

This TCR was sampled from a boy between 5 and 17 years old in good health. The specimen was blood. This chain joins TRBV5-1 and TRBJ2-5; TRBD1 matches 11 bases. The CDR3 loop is CASSSSGQGEETQYF. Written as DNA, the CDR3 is TGCGCCAGCAGCTCGTCGGGACAGGGGGAAGAGACCCAGTACTTC.